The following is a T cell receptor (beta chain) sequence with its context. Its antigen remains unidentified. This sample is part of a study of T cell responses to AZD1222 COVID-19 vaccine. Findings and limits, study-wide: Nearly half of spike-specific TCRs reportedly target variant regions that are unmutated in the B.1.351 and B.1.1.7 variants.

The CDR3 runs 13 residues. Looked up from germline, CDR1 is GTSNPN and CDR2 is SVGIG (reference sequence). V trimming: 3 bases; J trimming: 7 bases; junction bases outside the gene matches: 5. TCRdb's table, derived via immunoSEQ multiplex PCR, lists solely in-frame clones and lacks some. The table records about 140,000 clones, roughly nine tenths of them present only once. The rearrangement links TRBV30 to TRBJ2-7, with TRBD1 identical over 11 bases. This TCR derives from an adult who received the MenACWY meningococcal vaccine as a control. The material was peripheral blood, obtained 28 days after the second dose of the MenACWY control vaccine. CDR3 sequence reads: CAWRDRGRGEQYF. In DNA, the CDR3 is TGTGCCTGGAGGGACAGGGGGCGCGGGGAGCAGTACTTC. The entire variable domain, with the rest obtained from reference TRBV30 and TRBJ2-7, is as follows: SQTIHQWPATLVQPVGSPLSLECTVEGTSNPNLYWYRQAAGRGLQLLFYSVGIGQISSEVPQNLSASRPQDRQFILSSKKLLLSDSGFYLCAWRDRGRGEQYFGPGTRLTVT.